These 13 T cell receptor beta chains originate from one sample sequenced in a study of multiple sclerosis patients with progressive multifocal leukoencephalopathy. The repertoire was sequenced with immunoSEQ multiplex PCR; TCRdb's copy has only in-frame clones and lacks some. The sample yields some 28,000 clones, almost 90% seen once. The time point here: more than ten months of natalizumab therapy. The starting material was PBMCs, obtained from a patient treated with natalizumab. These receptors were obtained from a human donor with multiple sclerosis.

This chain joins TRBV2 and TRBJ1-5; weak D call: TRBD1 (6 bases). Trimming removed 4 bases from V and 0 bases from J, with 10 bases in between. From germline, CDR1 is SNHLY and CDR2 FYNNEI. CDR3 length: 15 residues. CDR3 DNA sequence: TGTGCCAGCAGTGGAGGGGGGATTAGCAATCAGCCCCAGCATTTT. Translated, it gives CASSGGGISNQPQHF.

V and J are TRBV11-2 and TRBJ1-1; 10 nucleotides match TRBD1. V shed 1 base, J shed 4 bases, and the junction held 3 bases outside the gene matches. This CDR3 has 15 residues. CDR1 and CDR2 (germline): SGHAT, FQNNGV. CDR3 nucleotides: TGTGCCAGCAGCTTAGTGGGACAGGGGTCCACTGAAGCTTTCTTT. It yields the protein CASSLVGQGSTEAFF.

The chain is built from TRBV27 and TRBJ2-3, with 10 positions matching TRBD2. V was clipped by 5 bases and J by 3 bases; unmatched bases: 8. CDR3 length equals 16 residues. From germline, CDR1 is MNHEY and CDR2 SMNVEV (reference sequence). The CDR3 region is CASSPQRGGRTDTQYF. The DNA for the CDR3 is TGTGCCAGCAGTCCCCAGCGGGGGGGCCGTACAGATACGCAGTATTTT.

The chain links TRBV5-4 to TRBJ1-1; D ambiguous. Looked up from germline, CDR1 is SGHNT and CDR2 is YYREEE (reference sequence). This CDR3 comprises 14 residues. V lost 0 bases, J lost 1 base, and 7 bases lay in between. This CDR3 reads CASSLVKGNTEAFF. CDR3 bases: TGTGCCAGCAGCTTGGTGAAGGGGAACACTGAAGCTTTCTTT.

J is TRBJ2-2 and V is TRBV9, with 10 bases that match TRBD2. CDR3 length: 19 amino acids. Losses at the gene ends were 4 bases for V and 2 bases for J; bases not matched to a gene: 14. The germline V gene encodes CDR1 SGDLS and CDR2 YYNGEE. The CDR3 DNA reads TGTGCCAGCAGCCAGAAACCTTACCCTAGCGGGAGTAACACCGGGGAGCTGTTTTTT. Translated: CASSQKPYPSGSNTGELFF. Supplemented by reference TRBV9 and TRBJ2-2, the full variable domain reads DSGVTQTPKHLITATGQRVTLRCSPRSGDLSVYWYQQSLDQGLQFLIQYYNGEERAKGNILERFSAQQFPDLHSELNLSSLELGDSALYFCASSQKPYPSGSNTGELFFGEGSRLTVL.

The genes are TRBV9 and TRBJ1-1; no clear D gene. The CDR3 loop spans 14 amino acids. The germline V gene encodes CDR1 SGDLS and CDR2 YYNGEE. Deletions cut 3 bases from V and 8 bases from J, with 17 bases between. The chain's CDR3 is CASSERGETAEAFF. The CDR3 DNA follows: TGTGCCAGCAGCGAGCGGGGTGAAACTGCCGAAGCTTTCTTT.

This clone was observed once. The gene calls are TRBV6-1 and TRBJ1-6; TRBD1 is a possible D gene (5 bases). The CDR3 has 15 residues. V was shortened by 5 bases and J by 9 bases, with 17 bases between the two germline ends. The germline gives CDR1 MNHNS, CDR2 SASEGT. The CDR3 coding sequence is TGTGCCAGCAGTAACCGGGACGGATTACCTTCACCCCTCCACTTT. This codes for CASSNRDGLPSPLHF.

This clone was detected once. The CDR3 reads CASSRGDQPQHF. CDR3 in DNA: TGCGCCAGCTCCCGAGGGGATCAGCCCCAGCATTTT. The rearrangement links TRBV10-1 to TRBJ1-5, with D maybe TRBD1 (5 bases). The CDR3 spans 12 residues. Per the germline V gene, CDR1 is WNHNN and CDR2 is SYGVQD (reference sequence). V gave up 8 bases and J gave up 5 bases, with 10 bases separating them.

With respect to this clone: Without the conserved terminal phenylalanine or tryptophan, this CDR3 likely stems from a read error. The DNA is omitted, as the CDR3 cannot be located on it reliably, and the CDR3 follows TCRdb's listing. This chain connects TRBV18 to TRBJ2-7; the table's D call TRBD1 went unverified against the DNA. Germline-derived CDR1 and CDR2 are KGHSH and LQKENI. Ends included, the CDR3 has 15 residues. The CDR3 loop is CASSTGTAQLSFGSI.

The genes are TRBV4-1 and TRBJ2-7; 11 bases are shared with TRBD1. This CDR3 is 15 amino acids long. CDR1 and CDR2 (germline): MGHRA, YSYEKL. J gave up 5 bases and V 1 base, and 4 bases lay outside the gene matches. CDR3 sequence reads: CASSQVGQGGNEQYF. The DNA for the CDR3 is TGCGCCAGCAGCCAAGTGGGACAGGGGGGGAACGAGCAGTACTTC.

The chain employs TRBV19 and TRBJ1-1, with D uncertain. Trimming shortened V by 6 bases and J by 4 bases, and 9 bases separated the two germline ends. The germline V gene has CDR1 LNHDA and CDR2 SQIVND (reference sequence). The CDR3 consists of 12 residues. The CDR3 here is CASSPRSTEAFF. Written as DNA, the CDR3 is TGTGCCAGTAGCCCAAGGAGCACTGAAGCTTTCTTT. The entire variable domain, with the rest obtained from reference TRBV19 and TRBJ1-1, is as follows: DGGITQSPKYLFRKEGQNVTLSCEQNLNHDAMYWYRQDPGQGLRLIYYSQIVNDFQKGDIAEGYSVSREKKESFPLTVTSAQKNPTAFYLCASSPRSTEAFFGQGTRLTVV.

CDR3 protein: CASSSSGVYGYTF. The DNA for the CDR3 is TGTGCCAGCAGCTCCTCAGGGGTCTATGGCTACACCTTC. The chain has TRBV11-2 and TRBJ1-2, with D possibly matching TRBD1 (6 bases). Trimming removed 4 bases from V and 4 bases from J, with 10 bases in between. Per germline, CDR1 SGHAT and CDR2 FQNNGV. This CDR3 is built from 13 residues. The variable domain in full, with the rest retrieved from reference TRBV11-2 and TRBJ1-2, is EAGVAQSPRYKIIEKRQSVAFWCNPISGHATLYWYQQILGQGPKLLIQFQNNGVVDDSQLPKDRFSAERLKGVDSTLKIQPAKLEDSAVYLCASSSSGVYGYTFGSGTRLTVV.

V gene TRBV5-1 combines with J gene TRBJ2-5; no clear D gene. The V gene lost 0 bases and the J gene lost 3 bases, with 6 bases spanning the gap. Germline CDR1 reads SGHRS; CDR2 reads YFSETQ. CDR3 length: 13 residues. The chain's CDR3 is CASSLEVEETQYF. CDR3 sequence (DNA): TGCGCCAGCAGCTTGGAGGTGGAAGAGACCCAGTACTTC.